Listed below are T cell receptor beta chains from one sample, sequenced in a study of shared clonotypes between healthy human individuals. Sequencing was performed with immunoSEQ multiplex PCR; in TCRdb, only in-frame clones are kept and a portion is missing. The table lists approximately 1,500,000 clones, roughly 95% of them singletons. The sequenced sample consisted of naive CD4+ T cells sorted from blood. These receptors originate from a man aged 25-45 years in good health. CDR3s include the opening cysteine and the closing phenylalanine or tryptophan. The D gene is left open where the match is weak. Clone size is stated in some rows and not others, as once, few, many or a class when expanded.

CDR3aa	CDR3nt	abundance	d_gene	v_gene	j_gene
CASSPTLQETQYF	TGTGCCAGCTCACCAACCCTTCAAGAGACCCAGTACTTC	NA	NA	TRBV18	TRBJ2-5
CASSLARLILNEKLFF	TGTGCCAGCAGCTTAGCTCGACTGATTCTTAATGAAAAACTGTTTTTT	NA	NA	TRBV7-2	TRBJ1-4
CASSPPGRGETQYF	TGTGCCAGCTCACCACCGGGGAGAGGAGAGACCCAGTACTTC	NA	NA	TRBV18	TRBJ2-5
CSVDAGTDYGYTF	TGCAGCGTCGACGCCGGGACAGACTATGGCTACACCTTC	NA	TRBD1	TRBV29-1	TRBJ1-2
CASSTGQGAVPYQETQYF	TGCGCCAGCAGCACGGGACAGGGGGCTGTCCCCTACCAAGAGACCCAGTACTTC	NA	TRBD1	TRBV5-1	TRBJ2-5
CASSLVDRANTEAFF	TGTGCCAGCAGCTTGGTTGACAGGGCGAACACTGAAGCTTTCTTT	NA	TRBD1	TRBV5-4	TRBJ1-1
CASSPGTRADTQYF	TGTGCCAGCTCACCAGGGACTAGAGCAGATACGCAGTATTTT	NA	TRBD2	TRBV18	TRBJ2-3
CASSPTDAGELFF	TGTGCCAGCTCGCCTACAGACGCCGGGGAGCTGTTTTTT	NA	NA	TRBV18	TRBJ2-2
CASSPSGGSSYEQYF	TGTGCCAGCAGCCCTAGTGGCGGGAGCTCCTACGAGCAGTACTTC	NA	TRBD2	TRBV7-6	TRBJ2-7
CASSPLSTPPQGAGNTIYF	TGTGCCAGCTCACCACTCTCAACGCCGCCACAGGGCGCTGGAAACACCATATATTTT	NA	NA	TRBV18	TRBJ1-3
CASSQDHGRATDTQYF	TGCGCCAGCAGCCAAGATCATGGCAGGGCCACAGATACGCAGTATTTT	NA	NA	TRBV4-3	TRBJ2-3
CASGNSPDTQYF	TGCGCCAGCGGTAATAGTCCAGATACGCAGTATTTT	NA	NA	TRBV10-2	TRBJ2-3
CSATRGGSTDTQYF	TGCAGCGCCACCCGTGGGGGAAGCACAGATACGCAGTATTTT	once	NA	TRBV29-1	TRBJ2-3
CASSPGQVGYTF	TGTGCCAGCTCACCAGGACAGGTTGGCTACACCTTC	few	TRBD1	TRBV18	TRBJ1-2
CASSALAVLAKNIQYF	TGTGCCAGCAGTGCCCTAGCGGTACTAGCCAAAAACATTCAGTACTTC	NA	TRBD2	TRBV27	TRBJ2-4
CASSLTGELFF	TGTGCCAGCAGCCTCACCGGGGAGCTGTTTTTT	NA	NA	TRBV7-2	TRBJ2-2
CASSSRTNTGELFF	TGCGCCAGCAGCTCCCGGACGAACACCGGGGAGCTGTTTTTT	NA	NA	TRBV5-1	TRBJ2-2
CASSLFSRGGEKYYNEQFF	TGTGCCAGCAGTTTATTCTCTAGGGGTGGGGAGAAGTACTACAATGAGCAGTTCTTC	once	NA	TRBV27	TRBJ2-1
CASSQRGGTSGSPAYEQYF	TGTGCCAGCAGCCAGCGGGGGGGGACTAGCGGGAGCCCCGCCTACGAGCAGTACTTC	NA	TRBD2	TRBV7-2	TRBJ2-7
CASSLMSRDTQYF	TGTGCCAGCAGTTTAATGTCGAGGGATACGCAGTATTTT	NA	NA	TRBV28	TRBJ2-3
CASNLSGAEKTQYF	TGCGCCAGCAATCTCAGCGGGGCTGAGAAGACCCAGTACTTC	NA	TRBD2	TRBV5-1	TRBJ2-5
CASSLDHNRGNEQYF	TGTGCCAGCAGCTTAGATCACAACAGGGGAAACGAGCAGTACTTC	NA	TRBD1	TRBV11-3	TRBJ2-7
CASGTASGQPQHF	TGTGCCAGTGGGACAGCCTCCGGTCAGCCCCAGCATTTT	NA	TRBD1	TRBV9	TRBJ1-5
CASSQIGGSYEQYF	TGCGCCAGCAGCCAAATAGGCGGTTCCTACGAGCAGTACTTC	NA	NA	TRBV4-1	TRBJ2-7
CASSNRQGADTQYF	TGTGCCAGTAGTAATCGACAGGGTGCAGATACGCAGTATTTT	NA	TRBD1	TRBV19	TRBJ2-3
CASSLEGTGSYEQYF	TGTGCCAGCAGCTTAGAGGGGACAGGTTCCTACGAGCAGTACTTC	NA	TRBD1	TRBV7-9	TRBJ2-7
CASSQQVYSGNTIYF	TGTGCCAGCAGCCAACAGGTTTACTCTGGAAACACCATATATTTT	NA	NA	TRBV14	TRBJ1-3
CASRSPGLLGTEAFF	TGTGCCAGCAGAAGCCCGGGCCTTCTCGGGACTGAAGCTTTCTTT	NA	NA	TRBV25-1	TRBJ1-1
CASSFRGGQPQHF	TGTGCCAGCAGCTTCAGGGGAGGTCAGCCCCAGCATTTT	NA	NA	TRBV7-9	TRBJ1-5
CSVSGLAGGYEQYF	TGCAGCGTTTCCGGACTAGCGGGAGGCTACGAGCAGTACTTC	NA	TRBD2	TRBV29-1	TRBJ2-7
CSARERETQYF	TGCAGTGCTAGAGAGCGGGAGACCCAGTACTTC	NA	NA	TRBV20-1	TRBJ2-5
CASSLWGIGQPQHF	TGTGCCAGCAGTTTATGGGGGATCGGCCAGCCCCAGCATTTT	NA	NA	TRBV27	TRBJ1-5
CATSTQEARAVSEAFF	TGTGCCACCAGCACCCAGGAAGCTCGGGCGGTTTCTGAAGCTTTCTTT	NA	NA	TRBV15	TRBJ1-1
CAWSGTAAREKLFF	TGTGCCTGGAGTGGGACGGCGGCGCGAGAAAAACTGTTTTTT	NA	NA	TRBV30	TRBJ1-4
CASSGLALGLNEQFF	TGTGCCAGCAGTGGACTAGCCCTGGGACTCAATGAGCAGTTCTTC	NA	TRBD2	TRBV28	TRBJ2-1
CASSQDRGRRNTIYF	TGTGCCAGCAGCCAGGACAGGGGGCGAAGAAACACCATATATTTT	NA	TRBD1	TRBV2	TRBJ1-3
CASSHLDRNTEAFF	TGCGCCAGCAGCCATCTTGACAGGAACACTGAAGCTTTCTTT	NA	NA	TRBV5-1	TRBJ1-1
CASSSTLELVRGRFDGYTF	TGTGCCAGCAGTTCTACCCTCGAGTTAGTCAGGGGGCGATTTGATGGCTACACCTTC	NA	TRBD1	TRBV27	TRBJ1-2
CASRKLGIAGNQETQYF	TGTGCCAGCAGAAAACTGGGGATAGCGGGAAACCAAGAGACCCAGTACTTC	NA	TRBD2	TRBV7-2	TRBJ2-5
CACNTGTGYGYTF	TGTGCCTGCAACACCGGGACTGGCTATGGCTACACCTTC	NA	NA	TRBV30	TRBJ1-2
CASSSGGTDTQYF	TGTGCCAGCAGCTCCGGGGGCACAGATACGCAGTATTTT	NA	NA	TRBV7-3	TRBJ2-3
CASSTRTGEVLSSGYTF	TGTGCCAGCAGCACCCGGACAGGGGAAGTTTTATCGTCCGGCTACACCTTC	NA	TRBD1	TRBV9	TRBJ1-2
CASSSNAHSGMAYEQYF	TGTGCCAGCAGCTCGAACGCCCATAGCGGGATGGCCTACGAGCAGTACTTC	NA	TRBD2	TRBV13	TRBJ2-7
CASSLGGANQPQHF	TGTGCCAGCAGTTTGGGCGGCGCGAATCAGCCCCAGCATTTT	once	NA	TRBV27	TRBJ1-5
CASSVSTENTEAFF	TGTGCCAGCAGCGTGTCGACAGAGAACACTGAAGCTTTCTTT	NA	NA	TRBV9	TRBJ1-1
CASSIVAALNTGELFF	TGTGCCAGTAGTATAGTAGCGGCACTGAACACCGGGGAGCTGTTTTTT	NA	NA	TRBV19	TRBJ2-2
CASTATSGEQFF	TGTGCCAGCACCGCTACGTCCGGGGAGCAGTTCTTC	NA	NA	TRBV11-3	TRBJ2-1
CASLRRETYNEQFF	TGTGCCAGCCTGAGGCGGGAGACATACAATGAGCAGTTCTTC	once	TRBD2	TRBV2	TRBJ2-1
CASRPGGGANTEAFF	TGTGCCAGCAGGCCCGGGGGGGGAGCTAACACTGAAGCTTTCTTT	NA	NA	TRBV28	TRBJ1-1
CASSISASGTYNEQFF	TGTGCCAGTAGTATCTCGGCTAGCGGAACATACAATGAGCAGTTCTTC	NA	TRBD2	TRBV19	TRBJ2-1
CATSRDSEGPGNTIYF	TGTGCCACCAGCAGAGATAGCGAGGGACCGGGAAACACCATATATTTT	NA	NA	TRBV15	TRBJ1-3